The rows below give T cell receptor beta chains drawn from one sample of a study of blood T cell repertoires in COVID-19. Profiling relied on immunoSEQ multiplex PCR, and the TCRdb table lists in-frame clones only, not all of them. The sample comprises about 51,000 clones, approximately 86% of which are singletons, and 1.3% rests with the top ten. Input material: peripheral blood. The receptor source for this set is a man aged 55-75 years with acute or convalescent COVID-19. Each CDR3 is given with its conserved first and last residue. The D gene is left open where the match is weak. Size is omitted from some rows. Given values are once, few, many or a class for expanded clones.

D: NA; size: few; V: TRBV7-9; J: TRBJ2-3; CDR3: CASSLRGQSDTQYF; DNA: TGTGCCAGCAGCTTGCGGGGGCAGTCAGATACGCAGTATTTT
D: NA; size: NA; V: TRBV3-1/TRBV3-2; J: TRBJ1-4; CDR3: CASSDRGGSKEKLFF; DNA: TGTGCCAGCAGCGACCGAGGGGGTTCAAAAGAAAAACTGTTTTTT
D: NA; size: NA; V: TRBV12-3/TRBV12-4; J: TRBJ2-1; CDR3: CASSTSTSLAQFF; DNA: TGTGCCAGCAGCACCTCGACTAGTTTGGCGCAGTTCTTC
D: TRBD1; size: NA; V: TRBV6-5; J: TRBJ1-4; CDR3: CAGQGGNEKLFF; DNA: TGTGCCGGACAGGGAGGGAATGAAAAACTGTTTTTT
D: TRBD1; size: NA; V: TRBV28; J: TRBJ1-2; CDR3: CASGLGQVAGYTF; DNA: TGTGCCAGCGGCCTAGGACAGGTCGCCGGCTACACCTTC
D: TRBD2; size: NA; V: TRBV4-1; J: TRBJ2-3; CDR3: CASSQDSGGARTQYF; DNA: TGCGCCAGCAGCCAAGATAGCGGGGGGGCCCGTACGCAGTATTTT
D: NA; size: NA; V: TRBV6-5; J: TRBJ2-7; CDR3: CASGTGFSYEQYF; DNA: TGTGCCAGCGGTACAGGATTCTCCTACGAGCAGTACTTC
D: NA; size: NA; V: TRBV5-1; J: TRBJ2-1; CDR3: CASSFQTQSSYNEQFF; DNA: TGCGCCAGCAGCTTCCAGACTCAAAGCTCCTACAATGAGCAGTTCTTC
D: TRBD1; size: NA; V: TRBV14; J: TRBJ1-1; CDR3: CASSQPTGGGFTEAFF; DNA: TGTGCCAGCAGCCAACCCACAGGGGGCGGTTTTACTGAAGCTTTCTTT
D: TRBD1; size: NA; V: TRBV3-1/TRBV3-2; J: TRBJ1-1; CDR3: CASSPVRTGSTEAFF; DNA: TGTGCCAGCAGCCCGGTGAGGACAGGGTCCACTGAAGCTTTCTTT
D: TRBD1; size: medium-sized; V: TRBV7-8; J: TRBJ2-5; CDR3: CASSLGDRVLETQYF; DNA: TGTGCCAGCAGCTTGGGGGACAGGGTTTTGGAGACCCAGTACTTC
D: NA; size: NA; V: TRBV7-7; J: TRBJ2-7; CDR3: CASSLATEKNYEQYF; DNA: TGTGCTAGCAGCTTAGCTACAGAAAAGAACTACGAGCAGTACTTC
D: NA; size: NA; V: TRBV7-3; J: TRBJ1-1; CDR3: CASSCPDSAMNTEAFF; DNA: TGTGCCAGCAGCTGCCCGGACAGCGCAATGAACACTGAAGCTTTCTTT
D: TRBD1; size: NA; V: TRBV28; J: TRBJ1-6; CDR3: CASTTGTAHNSPLHF; DNA: TGTGCCAGCACTACCGGGACAGCGCATAATTCACCCCTCCACTTT
D: NA; size: few; V: TRBV5-6; J: TRBJ2-7; CDR3: CASSLGQLNEQYF; DNA: TGTGCCAGCAGCTTGGGTCAGTTGAACGAGCAGTACTTC
D: TRBD1; size: NA; V: TRBV13; J: TRBJ2-7; CDR3: CASSLFTGEWKGEQYF; DNA: TGTGCCAGCAGCTTATTTACAGGGGAGTGGAAAGGCGAGCAGTACTTC
D: TRBD1; size: NA; V: TRBV19; J: TRBJ1-6; CDR3: CASSDRGNSPLHF; DNA: TGTGCCAGTAGTGACAGGGGGAATTCACCCCTCCACTTT
D: TRBD2; size: few; V: TRBV9; J: TRBJ2-3; CDR3: CASSFTGTSGDTQYF; DNA: TGTGCCAGCAGCTTCACCGGGACTAGCGGAGATACGCAGTATTTT
D: NA; size: NA; V: TRBV19; J: TRBJ2-7; CDR3: CASSILSGAPYEQYF; DNA: TGTGCCAGTAGTATCCTTAGCGGAGCGCCCTACGAGCAGTACTTC
D: TRBD1; size: NA; V: TRBV24-1; J: TRBJ2-2; CDR3: CATSTVNLGGRDTGELFF; DNA: TGTGCCACCAGTACGGTTAATTTAGGGGGCAGGGACACCGGGGAGCTGTTTTTT
D: NA; size: once; V: TRBV3-1/TRBV3-2; J: TRBJ1-1; CDR3: CASSSTNRVNTEAFF; DNA: TGTGCCAGCAGCTCAACCAACAGGGTGAACACTGAAGCTTTCTTT
D: NA; size: few; V: TRBV27; J: TRBJ2-6; CDR3: CASSLQGVRANVLTF; DNA: TGTGCCAGCAGTTTACAGGGTGTGAGGGCCAACGTCCTGACTTTC
D: NA; size: NA; V: TRBV28; J: TRBJ2-3; CDR3: CASSLTAGGPYF; DNA: TGTGCCAGCAGTTTAACGGCAGGAGGCCCGTATTTT
D: NA; size: few; V: TRBV9; J: TRBJ1-6; CDR3: CASSGTNALNSPLHF; DNA: TGTGCCAGCAGCGGCACAAACGCTCTGAATTCACCCCTCCACTTT
D: NA; size: NA; V: TRBV18; J: TRBJ2-5; CDR3: CASSPEGETQYF; DNA: TGTGCCAGCTCACCGGAGGGAGAGACCCAGTACTTC
D: NA; size: NA; V: TRBV12-3/TRBV12-4; J: TRBJ2-5; CDR3: CASSRAGETQYF; DNA: TGTGCCAGCAGTCGCGCCGGGGAGACCCAGTACTTC
D: NA; size: NA; V: TRBV7-6; J: TRBJ2-5; CDR3: CASSLGGGPQETQYF; DNA: TGTGCCAGCAGCTTAGGGGGGGGGCCACAAGAGACCCAGTACTTC
D: NA; size: NA; V: TRBV11-2; J: TRBJ1-6; CDR3: CASSFNRLGSPLHF; DNA: TGTGCCAGCAGCTTTAATCGGCTGGGCTCACCCCTCCACTTT
D: NA; size: NA; V: TRBV10-3; J: TRBJ1-1; CDR3: CAISGQTGKNTEAFF; DNA: TGTGCCATCAGTGGCCAAACAGGGAAGAACACTGAAGCTTTCTTT
D: NA; size: NA; V: TRBV19; J: TRBJ2-2; CDR3: CASSIRRSSTNTGELFF; DNA: TGTGCCAGTAGTATACGGAGATCTTCAACGAACACCGGGGAGCTGTTTTTT
D: TRBD1; size: once; V: TRBV2; J: TRBJ2-5; CDR3: CASTGQVVPPGTQYF; DNA: TGTGCCAGCACAGGACAGGTCGTTCCCCCCGGGACCCAGTACTTC
D: TRBD2; size: few; V: TRBV4-1; J: TRBJ2-5; CDR3: CASSQGLAEETQYF; DNA: TGCGCCAGCAGCCAAGGACTAGCGGAAGAGACCCAGTACTTC
D: NA; size: NA; V: TRBV6-5; J: TRBJ2-7; CDR3: CASSLSQGPYEQYF; DNA: TGTGCCAGCAGTCTTAGTCAGGGTCCTTACGAGCAGTACTTC
D: NA; size: NA; V: TRBV28; J: TRBJ1-1; CDR3: CASSFWTANTEAFF; DNA: TGTGCCAGCAGTTTTTGGACAGCGAACACTGAAGCTTTCTTT
D: TRBD2; size: once; V: TRBV27; J: TRBJ2-1; CDR3: CASSFGGLAGGLSSYNEQFF; DNA: TGTGCCAGCAGTTTCGGAGGACTAGCGGGAGGGTTGAGCTCCTACAATGAGCAGTTCTTC
D: NA; size: NA; V: TRBV28; J: TRBJ1-6; CDR3: CASRIARGSYNSPLHF; DNA: TGTGCCAGCAGGATTGCGCGGGGGTCCTATAATTCACCCCTCCACTTT
D: TRBD2; size: once; V: TRBV7-2; J: TRBJ2-5; CDR3: CASSGTTPRETQYF; DNA: TGTGCCAGCAGTGGGACTACCCCGAGAGAGACCCAGTACTTC
D: NA; size: NA; V: TRBV19; J: TRBJ2-7; CDR3: CASSIFSGSYEQYF; DNA: TGTGCCAGTAGTATATTTTCGGGGTCTTACGAGCAGTACTTC
D: NA; size: NA; V: TRBV6-5; J: TRBJ2-2; CDR3: CASRDTNTGELFF; DNA: TGTGCCAGTCGGGACACGAACACCGGGGAGCTGTTTTTT
D: NA; size: NA; V: TRBV7-2; J: TRBJ2-1; CDR3: CASSMGVRQFF; DNA: TGTGCCAGCAGCATGGGCGTTCGTCAGTTCTTC
D: NA; size: few; V: TRBV5-4; J: TRBJ1-4; CDR3: CASSLGGAKNEKLFF; DNA: TGTGCCAGCAGCCTCGGCGGGGCGAAAAATGAAAAACTGTTTTTT
D: NA; size: NA; V: TRBV5-6; J: TRBJ2-7; CDR3: CASSQAYEQYF; DNA: TGTGCCAGCTCACAGGCCTACGAGCAGTACTTC
D: TRBD2; size: NA; V: TRBV6-5; J: TRBJ2-7; CDR3: CASSFHTSGGYEQYF; DNA: TGTGCCAGCAGTTTCCACACTAGCGGGGGCTACGAGCAGTACTTC
D: NA; size: NA; V: TRBV21-1; J: TRBJ2-7; CDR3: CASSKEVRAGAAF; DNA: TGTGCCAGCAGCAAAGAAGTTCGGGCGGGAGCGGCGTTC
D: NA; size: NA; V: TRBV3-1/TRBV3-2; J: TRBJ1-2; CDR3: CASSHPVEVGYTF; DNA: TGTGCCAGCAGCCACCCGGTGGAGGTTGGCTACACCTTC
D: TRBD1; size: once; V: TRBV29-1; J: TRBJ2-1; CDR3: CSAILRDRAYNEQFF; DNA: TGCAGCGCTATACTCCGGGACAGGGCTTACAATGAGCAGTTCTTC
D: TRBD1; size: NA; V: TRBV4-3; J: TRBJ2-7; CDR3: CASSQVGTGGMYEQYF; DNA: TGCGCCAGCAGCCAAGTGGGGACAGGGGGTATGTACGAGCAGTACTTC
D: TRBD1; size: NA; V: TRBV10-1; J: TRBJ1-1; CDR3: CASSLDRAEAFF; DNA: TGCGCCAGCAGTCTGGACAGGGCTGAAGCTTTCTTT
D: TRBD1; size: NA; V: TRBV4-3; J: TRBJ1-4; CDR3: CASSQGQGAAEKLFF; DNA: TGCGCCAGCAGCCAAGGACAGGGGGCGGCTGAAAAACTGTTTTTT
D: TRBD2; size: NA; V: TRBV7-6; J: TRBJ2-3; CDR3: CASSLALAGTTDTQYF; DNA: TGTGCCAGCAGCTTAGCGCTAGCGGGGACCACAGATACGCAGTATTTT
D: NA; size: NA; V: TRBV7-6; J: TRBJ1-2; CDR3: CASSFYPPEQALYGYTF; DNA: TGTGCCAGCAGCTTTTACCCACCCGAACAGGCACTCTATGGCTACACCTTC
D: NA; size: NA; V: TRBV7-9; J: TRBJ1-5; CDR3: CASSGSGHSNQPQHF; DNA: TGTGCCAGCAGTGGTAGCGGGCATAGCAATCAGCCCCAGCATTTT
D: TRBD1; size: NA; V: TRBV5-4; J: TRBJ2-7; CDR3: CASRTGAGGPPSSYEQYF; DNA: TGTGCCAGCCGAACCGGGGCAGGGGGCCCTCCTTCTTCCTACGAGCAGTACTTC
D: TRBD2; size: NA; V: TRBV6-1; J: TRBJ2-7; CDR3: CASSETSGYEQYF; DNA: TGTGCCAGCAGTGAGACTAGCGGTTACGAGCAGTACTTC
D: TRBD1; size: few; V: TRBV6-1; J: TRBJ1-1; CDR3: CASSETGENTEAFF; DNA: TGTGCCAGCAGTGAAACAGGGGAGAACACTGAAGCTTTCTTT